A selection of T cell receptor beta chains follows, all from one sample in a study of T cell repertoires in cytomegalovirus infection. TCRdb reanalysed the reads using MiXCR and keeps one entry per CDR3 protein. The data show some 560,000 distinct CDR3 sequences, with under 45% seen just once and around 48% held by the top ten. Antigens of these TCRs are unknown. The input for sequencing was cultured PBMCs, taken from culture after CMV antigen stimulation. These receptors were obtained from a human donor in good health (CMV status not recorded). Some clones in this sample may be carry-over from other donors' samples. The CDR3 runs from the conserved cysteine through the conserved F or W. Each record gives: CDR3 protein, V gene.

cdr3_aa: CASSSGGQGEKLFF
v_call: TRBV6-1

cdr3_aa: CASSRIGLITDTQYF
v_call: TRBV7-2

cdr3_aa: CASNFGGTAYGYTF
v_call: TRBV7-2

cdr3_aa: CASSLEGPSGKNNEQFF
v_call: TRBV5-1

cdr3_aa: CSARQRGRSYNEQFF
v_call: TRBV20-1

cdr3_aa: CASSLTLASNTQYF
v_call: TRBV7-9

cdr3_aa: CASRRESYEQYF
v_call: TRBV2

cdr3_aa: CASSSDGYYGYTF
v_call: TRBV19

cdr3_aa: CASSFTGTGFSGANVLTF
v_call: TRBV5-1

cdr3_aa: CASSEEVYTEAFF
v_call: TRBV2

cdr3_aa: CASSLVENHKKLFF
v_call: TRBV11-2

cdr3_aa: CASSLDPTGLNEKLFF
v_call: TRBV7-2

cdr3_aa: CASSQGAGTGIYEQYF
v_call: TRBV4-3

cdr3_aa: CASSAAGTGPQETQYF
v_call: TRBV5-1

cdr3_aa: CASSFMGTGVHEQYF
v_call: TRBV7-8

cdr3_aa: CASSLIPGTGYYEQYF
v_call: TRBV7-2

cdr3_aa: CASSPWSGSWGETQYF
v_call: TRBV7-2

cdr3_aa: CASSEMGAGVSNQPQHF
v_call: TRBV2

cdr3_aa: CASLSDRYSPLHF
v_call: TRBV28

cdr3_aa: CASSPEGLAAYNEQFF
v_call: TRBV18

cdr3_aa: CAIRAGAMNTEAFF
v_call: TRBV10-3

cdr3_aa: CSAREHNEQFF
v_call: TRBV20-1

cdr3_aa: CATSRDYQGADTQYF
v_call: TRBV15

cdr3_aa: CASSVETRNTIYF
v_call: TRBV6-1

cdr3_aa: CASSPRVEANTGELFF
v_call: TRBV7-8

cdr3_aa: CATSRDPNTIYF
v_call: TRBV15

cdr3_aa: CASSSGGSLAGELFF
v_call: TRBV11-3

cdr3_aa: CAVSGTDFYEQYF
v_call: TRBV6-1